One T cell receptor beta chain is described in this entry. This sample was included in a study of blood T cell repertoires in COVID-19. Background on the study: The United States, Italy and Spain supplied acute and convalescent COVID-19 samples. PBMCs, B-cell-depleted T cells, or T cells were the source of the cDNA or gDNA that made up the material.

The CDR3 runs 16 residues. The germline gives CDR1 LNHNV, CDR2 YYDKDF (reference sequence). J gave up 7 bases and V 1 base, and 4 bases lay outside the gene matches. In the source study's methods: Reference gene primer amplification gave estimated nucleated cell counts. TCRdb's table, derived via immunoSEQ multiplex PCR, lists solely in-frame clones and lacks some. Clonal size and the V and J genes are those of that table, whereas D and trimming came from the DNA. The data show approximately 150,000 clones, with over 75% seen just once and 5% held by the top ten. The chain couples TRBV15 to TRBJ2-1, with 13 bases aligning to TRBD2. The origin of this receptor is a woman aged 45-59 years with acute or convalescent COVID-19. Sequenced sample: peripheral blood. DNA for the CDR3: TGTGCCACCAGCAGAGGCCAGACTAGCGGGGGGAATGAGCAGTTCTTC. It translates to CATSRGQTSGGNEQFF.